This T cell receptor beta chain was identified in a study of shared clonotypes between healthy human individuals. The V gene lost 0 bases and the J gene lost 4 bases, with 11 bases spanning the gap. CDR3 length: 15 amino acids. Germline V CDR1 and CDR2: SGHRS, YFSETQ. This table comes from immunoSEQ multiplex PCR, and its TCRdb copy is limited to in-frame clones, with some not included. The table lists about 680,000 clones, 92% of them singletons. The sample holds a few counts of this clone. CD45RO-negative CD8 cells positively selected for CCR7 made up the naive population, which excluded terminally differentiated effector memory CD45RA+ cells.

Specimen: naive CD8+ T cells sorted from blood. The chain links TRBV5-1 to TRBJ2-1; a possible D gene is TRBD1 (6 bases). This clonotype was sampled from a man aged 30 to 45 in good health. The CDR3 loop is CASSLVQGTYNEQFF. In DNA, the CDR3 is TGCGCCAGCAGCTTGGTTCAGGGGACGTACAATGAGCAGTTCTTC.